Included here is one TCR beta chain sequence, with context. No antigen is known for it. The sample comes from a study of T cell responses to AZD1222 COVID-19 vaccine. Notes on the study in general: Possibly, clonal diversity was underestimated; donors were largely white British and included more females. Nearly half of spike-specific TCRs reportedly target variant regions that are unmutated in the B.1.351 and B.1.1.7 variants.

The germline V and J ends were trimmed by 3 bases and 1 base, with 13 bases remaining between them. The CDR3 runs 14 residues. Germline CDR1 and CDR2: SQVTM and ANQGSEA. TCRdb keeps only in-frame clones here, not all; method: immunoSEQ multiplex PCR. The data show fewer than 100,000 clones, with roughly 90% seen just once and about 1.3% held by the top ten. The input for sequencing was peripheral blood, taken 28 days after the second AZD1222 dose. V is TRBV29-1 and J is TRBJ2-7; possibly TRBD1 for D (7 bases). This sequence originates from an adult who received the AZD1222 COVID-19 vaccine. The CDR3 coding sequence is TGCAGCGTTGACGTCCAGGGGGGATCCTACGAGCAGTACTTC. Translating gives CSVDVQGGSYEQYF.